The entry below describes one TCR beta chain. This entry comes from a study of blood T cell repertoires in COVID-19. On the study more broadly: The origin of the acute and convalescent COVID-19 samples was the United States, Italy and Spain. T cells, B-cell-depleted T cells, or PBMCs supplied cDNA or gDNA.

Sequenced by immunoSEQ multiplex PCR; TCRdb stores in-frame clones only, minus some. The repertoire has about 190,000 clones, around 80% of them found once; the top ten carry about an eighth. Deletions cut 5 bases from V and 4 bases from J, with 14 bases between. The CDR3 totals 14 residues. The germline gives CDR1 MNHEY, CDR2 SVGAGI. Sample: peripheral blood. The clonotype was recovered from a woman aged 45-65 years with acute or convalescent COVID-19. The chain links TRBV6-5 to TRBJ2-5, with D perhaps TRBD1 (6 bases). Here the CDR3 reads CASSSWGLRETQYF. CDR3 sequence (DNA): TGTGCCAGCAGTAGTTGGGGGCTAAGAGAGACCCAGTACTTC.